These T cell receptor beta chains were read from a single sample in a study of post-analysis software for immune sequencing data. One entry per CDR3 protein, called by TCRdb with MiXCR from the PCR reads. The data show roughly 200,000 distinct CDR3 sequences, with around 30% seen just once and approximately 3.6% held by the top ten. The sequencing sample was made of blood. These receptors all come from a girl between 2 and 17 years old with multiple sclerosis. Each CDR3 is given with its conserved first and last residue. The D gene is left open where the match is weak. Some rows have no size entry. The others give once, few or many, or a class for an expanded clone.

V	D	J	size	CDR3	DNA
TRBV6-2/TRBV6-3	TRBD1	TRBJ1-5	few	CASSYMGQGGIQPQHF	TGTGCCAGCAGTTACATGGGACAGGGGGGAATTCAGCCCCAGCATTTT
TRBV15	TRBD1	TRBJ2-7	NA	CATSSDQTGESFEQYF	TGTGCCACCAGCAGTGACCAGACAGGGGAATCATTCGAGCAGTACTTC
TRBV4-1	NA	TRBJ2-1	many	CASSLGALNEQFF	TGCGCCAGCAGCCTGGGCGCCCTCAATGAGCAGTTCTTC
TRBV7-3	TRBD2	TRBJ2-1	NA	CASSLLPTSGGKDEQFF	TGTGCCAGCAGCTTATTACCGACTAGCGGGGGTAAAGATGAGCAGTTCTTC
TRBV5-6	NA	TRBJ1-1	NA	CASSRPDWNTEAFF	TGTGCCAGCAGCCGACCCGACTGGAACACTGAAGCTTTCTTT
TRBV3-1	NA	TRBJ2-3	many	CASSQQSNRGGTDTQYF	TGTGCCAGCAGCCAACAAAGCAACCGCGGGGGCACAGATACGCAGTATTTT
TRBV6-5	NA	TRBJ1-1	many	CASGKGTEAFF	TGTGCCAGCGGTAAGGGTACTGAAGCTTTCTTT
TRBV12-3/TRBV12-4	NA	TRBJ1-2	NA	CASSQQFGGSGYTF	TGTGCCAGCAGCCAACAGTTCGGGGGATCGGGCTACACCTTC
TRBV2	NA	TRBJ2-3	few	CAGGYRDVTDTQYF	TGTGCCGGGGGATACAGGGATGTGACAGATACGCAGTATTTT
TRBV12-3/TRBV12-4	NA	TRBJ2-7	NA	CASSFRGGPGSYEQYF	TGTGCCAGCAGCTTCCGTGGGGGGCCAGGCTCCTACGAGCAGTACTTC
TRBV28	TRBD1	TRBJ1-2	many	CASRDRGQGFYGYTF	TGTGCCAGCAGAGATAGGGGACAGGGCTTCTATGGCTACACCTTC
TRBV5-5	NA	TRBJ2-3	NA	CASSPPRGPSTDTQYF	TGTGCCAGCAGCCCCCCCCGCGGGCCTAGCACAGATACGCAGTATTTT
TRBV5-1	NA	TRBJ2-3	NA	CARSLPLAGLTDTQYF	TGCGCCCGCAGCTTACCCCTGGCGGGGCTTACAGATACGCAGTATTTT
TRBV6-6	TRBD2	TRBJ2-1	many	CASSRAGGVDNEQFF	TGTGCCAGCAGTAGGGCGGGGGGCGTCGACAATGAGCAGTTCTTC
TRBV7-2	NA	TRBJ1-2	many	CASSLDSESAYGYTF	TGTGCCAGCAGCTTAGATAGCGAATCAGCTTATGGCTACACCTTC
TRBV27	TRBD1	TRBJ2-7	many	CASSLSDRAGEQYF	TGTGCCAGCAGTTTATCAGACAGGGCAGGCGAGCAGTACTTC
TRBV12-3/TRBV12-4	TRBD2	TRBJ2-1	many	CASSLGRERADEQFF	TGTGCCAGCAGTCTGGGGCGGGAGAGGGCCGATGAGCAGTTCTTC
TRBV20-1	NA	TRBJ1-1	NA	CSTPPGGNTEAFF	TGCAGTACGCCACCGGGGGGGAACACTGAAGCTTTCTTT
TRBV16	NA	TRBJ1-5	NA	CASSQGRGGLQPQHF	TGTGCCAGCAGCCAAGGGCGAGGGGGACTTCAGCCCCAGCATTTT
TRBV27	TRBD1	TRBJ2-5	many	CASSPWDRVGKTQYF	TGTGCCAGCAGTCCTTGGGACAGGGTCGGGAAGACCCAGTACTTC
TRBV5-1	NA	TRBJ2-7	few	CASSPRVRDEQYF	TGCGCCAGCAGCCCAAGAGTCCGGGATGAGCAGTACTTC
TRBV6-2/TRBV6-3	TRBD1	TRBJ2-6	few	CASSYPGQGTGANVLTF	TGTGCCAGCAGTTACCCAGGACAGGGAACTGGGGCCAACGTCCTGACTTTC
TRBV20-1	TRBD2	TRBJ2-1	once	CSATKTSVNERFF	TGCAGCGCCACAAAGACTAGCGTCAATGAGCGGTTCTTC
TRBV5-1	NA	TRBJ2-7	many	CASSLDRAVVEQYF	TGCGCCAGCAGCTTGGACCGAGCAGTGGTCGAGCAGTACTTC
TRBV5-1	NA	TRBJ2-7	many	CASSLGQGLYEQYF	TGCGCCAGCAGCTTGGGTCAGGGACTCTACGAGCAGTACTTC
TRBV29-1	NA	TRBJ2-7	many	CSVMNGQLLELNEQYF	TGCAGCGTGATGAACGGACAGTTACTGGAACTAAACGAGCAGTACTTC
TRBV5-1	NA	TRBJ1-6	few	CASSLGEGSPLHF	TGCGCCAGCAGCTTAGGGGAGGGATCACCCCTCCACTTT
TRBV29-1	TRBD1	TRBJ1-2	many	CSGLQGGVDYGYTF	TGCAGCGGTCTCCAGGGGGGAGTGGACTATGGCTACACCTTC
TRBV29-1	NA	TRBJ1-1	NA	CSYGQRNTEAFF	TGCAGCTATGGACAGAGGAACACTGAAGCTTTCTTT
TRBV20-1	TRBD2	TRBJ2-3	many	CSARERLAGVVADTQYF	TGCAGTGCTAGAGAGAGGCTAGCGGGCGTCGTCGCAGATACGCAGTATTTT
TRBV28	TRBD2	TRBJ2-1	few	CATSTFFKPSGSSHTVYNEQFF	TGTGCCACTTCGACATTCTTTAAACCTAGCGGGAGTAGTCACACTGTTTACAATGAGCAGTTCTTC
TRBV20-1	TRBD1	TRBJ1-5	many	CSARTTYGTDIISQHF	TGCAGTGCTAGGACTACATACGGGACAGACATTATATCGCAGCATTTT
TRBV18	TRBD2	TRBJ2-5	many	CASSPLSGRNQETQYF	TGTGCCAGCTCACCACTGAGCGGGAGGAATCAAGAGACCCAGTACTTC
TRBV3-1	TRBD1	TRBJ2-7	NA	CASSQLPGQGSNEQYF	TGTGCCAGCAGCCAGTTACCGGGACAGGGCAGCAACGAGCAGTACTTC
TRBV7-3	NA	TRBJ1-6	many	CASSLRVDSPLHF	TGTGCCAGCAGCTTACGGGTTGATTCACCCCTCCACTTT
TRBV2	NA	TRBJ1-1	NA	CASRYQWGIVTEAFF	TGTGCCAGCCGTTACCAGTGGGGGATCGTCACTGAAGCTTTCTTT
TRBV7-8	TRBD1	TRBJ1-2	few	CASSPLTQGAYGYTF	TGTGCCAGCAGCCCACTTACGCAGGGGGCCTATGGCTACACCTTC
TRBV15	NA	TRBJ2-5	many	CATSRVVSIGGETQYF	TGTGCCACCAGCAGAGTAGTATCAATCGGTGGGGAGACCCAGTACTTC
TRBV28	NA	TRBJ2-5	NA	CASSLLRAGAIQETQYF	TGTGCCAGCAGTTTACTACGTGCCGGGGCCATCCAAGAGACCCAGTACTTC
TRBV7-9	NA	TRBJ1-4	NA	CASSLALGVKLFF	TGTGCCAGCAGCTTAGCGCTCGGAGTAAAACTGTTTTTT
TRBV3-1	NA	TRBJ1-5	NA	CASSQMASNQPQHF	TGTGCCAGCAGCCAAATGGCCAGCAATCAGCCCCAGCATTTT
TRBV13	NA	TRBJ2-7	many	CASSPHAGADYEQYF	TGTGCCAGCAGCCCGCACGCAGGTGCGGACTACGAGCAGTACTTC
TRBV5-4	NA	TRBJ1-2	many	CASSEKGGAGYGYTF	TGTGCCAGCAGCGAGAAGGGGGGCGCGGGCTATGGCTACACCTTC
TRBV3-1	NA	TRBJ2-7	NA	CASSRSDEQYF	TGTGCCAGCAGCCGCTCGGACGAGCAGTACTTC
TRBV5-1	TRBD1	TRBJ2-5	many	CASSLTGTQETQYF	TGCGCCAGCAGCCTGACAGGGACCCAAGAGACCCAGTACTTC
TRBV6-6	NA	TRBJ2-3	many	CASSLLGPSTDTQYF	TGTGCCAGCAGCTTACTTGGGCCCTCCACAGATACGCAGTATTTT
TRBV5-1	TRBD2	TRBJ2-1	few	CASSLEGGRARNEQFF	TGCGCCAGCAGCTTGGAAGGCGGGAGGGCGCGGAATGAGCAGTTCTTC
TRBV20-1	NA	TRBJ2-7	NA	CRATSVGIYEQYF	TGCAGGGCGACCTCGGTTGGGATCTACGAGCAGTACTTC
TRBV7-9	NA	TRBJ1-1	NA	CASTLSGGNTEAFF	TGTGCCAGCACCCTAAGTGGCGGGAACACTGAAGCTTTCTTT
TRBV6-5	NA	TRBJ2-3	NA	CASSQGPGDTQYF	TGTGCCAGCAGCCAAGGGCCAGGGGATACGCAGTATTTT
TRBV12-3/TRBV12-4	NA	TRBJ1-1	NA	CASSRGAEDTEAFF	TGTGCCAGCAGTAGGGGGGCGGAAGACACTGAAGCTTTCTTT
TRBV11-1	TRBD2	TRBJ2-2	NA	CASTRTTPGTGTSGWNTGELFF	TGTGCCAGCACCCGGACTACCCCAGGGACCGGGACTAGCGGGTGGAACACCGGGGAGCTGTTTTTT
TRBV3-1	NA	TRBJ1-1	few	CASSPWTGRTEAFF	TGTGCCAGCAGCCCCTGGACGGGGCGGACTGAAGCTTTCTTT